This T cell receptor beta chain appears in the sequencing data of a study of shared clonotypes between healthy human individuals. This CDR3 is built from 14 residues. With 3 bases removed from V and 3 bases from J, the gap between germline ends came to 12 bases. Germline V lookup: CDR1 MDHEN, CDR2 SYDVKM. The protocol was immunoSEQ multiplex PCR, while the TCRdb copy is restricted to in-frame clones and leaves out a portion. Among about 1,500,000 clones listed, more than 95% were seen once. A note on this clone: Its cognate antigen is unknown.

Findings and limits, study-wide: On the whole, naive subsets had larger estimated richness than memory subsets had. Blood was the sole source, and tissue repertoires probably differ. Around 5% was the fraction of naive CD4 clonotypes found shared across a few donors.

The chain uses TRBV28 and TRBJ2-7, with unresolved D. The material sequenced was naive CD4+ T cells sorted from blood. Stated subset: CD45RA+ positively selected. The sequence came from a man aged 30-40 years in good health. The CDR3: CASSFRNTDYEQYF. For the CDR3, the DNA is TGTGCCAGCAGTTTCCGGAATACGGACTACGAGCAGTACTTC.